This TCR beta chain was retrieved from a study of cytomegalovirus exposure and HLA in healthy donors. Whole-study results and caveats: Earlier analysis looked at TCR beta V segments, and most were productive about 87% or about 30% of the time. In a later analysis, DRB1 alleles had the most associated TCRs; HLA-C alleles the fewest. Analysis was carried out at a later point, and it linked a missense DCLRE1C variant to TCR beta V- and J-gene trimming.

For this clone: Its specificity is not known.

The CDR3 totals 16 residues. In germline, CDR1 is LNHNV, CDR2 YYDKDF (reference sequence). The germline V and J ends were trimmed by 7 bases and 0 bases, with 16 bases remaining between them. Primers: 60 Vbeta forward and 13 Jbeta reverse. The table came from immunoSEQ multiplex PCR; TCRdb's copy has only in-frame clones and leaves some out. The sample lists approximately 110,000 clones; about 74% were seen once. The receptor was derived from a woman between 50 and 59 years old in good health and CMV-seropositive. Sequencing was done on a sample of PBMCs. V and J are TRBV15 and TRBJ2-1, with D possibly TRBD2 on 6 matching bases. The CDR3, as DNA: TGTGCCACCACGGATCTTGGGGGGAGCTCCTACAATGAGCAGTTCTTC. The encoded protein is CATTDLGGSSYNEQFF.